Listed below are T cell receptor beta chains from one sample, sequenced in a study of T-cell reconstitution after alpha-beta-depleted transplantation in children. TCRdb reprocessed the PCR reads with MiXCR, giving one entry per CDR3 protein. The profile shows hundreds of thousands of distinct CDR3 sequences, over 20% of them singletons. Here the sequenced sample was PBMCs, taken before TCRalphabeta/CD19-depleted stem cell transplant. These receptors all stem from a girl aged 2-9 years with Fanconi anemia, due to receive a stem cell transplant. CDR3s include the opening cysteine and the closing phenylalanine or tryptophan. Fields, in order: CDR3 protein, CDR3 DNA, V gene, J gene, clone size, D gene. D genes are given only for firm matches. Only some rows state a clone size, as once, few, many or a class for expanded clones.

CSVTSTDTQYF,TGCAGCGTTACTAGCACAGATACGCAGTATTTT,TRBV29-1,TRBJ2-3,many,.
CSVEDPGQGVPLSNQPQHF,TGCAGCGTTGAAGATCCGGGACAGGGAGTCCCTCTTAGCAATCAGCCCCAGCATTTT,TRBV29-1,TRBJ1-5,many,TRBD1
CSVWAGTQETQYF,TGCAGCGTTTGGGCAGGGACCCAAGAGACCCAGTACTTC,TRBV29-1,TRBJ2-5,few,.
CASSTIRDRAYEQYF,TGTGCCAGCAGTACCATTAGGGACAGGGCCTACGAGCAGTACTTC,TRBV6-1,TRBJ2-7,many,TRBD1
CASSSTSGPVPPYNEQFF,TGTGCCAGCAGCTCGACTAGCGGACCCGTCCCCCCCTACAATGAGCAGTTCTTC,TRBV11-2,TRBJ2-1,few,TRBD2
CATPGRVAKNIQYF,TGTGCCACCCCAGGGAGGGTAGCCAAAAACATTCAGTACTTC,TRBV6-4,TRBJ2-4,many,TRBD2
CASSYSGLGGEQYF,TGTGCCAGCAGTTACTCGGGACTAGGAGGCGAGCAGTACTTC,TRBV6-2/TRBV6-3,TRBJ2-7,.,TRBD2
CASSRDGRTYEQYF,TGTGCCAGCAGCCGGGACGGTCGGACCTACGAGCAGTACTTC,TRBV7-9,TRBJ2-7,.,.
CSAPPGRPSYEQYF,TGCAGTGCTCCCCCGGGGAGGCCCTCCTACGAGCAGTACTTC,TRBV20-1,TRBJ2-7,.,.
CSVWNYEQYF,TGCAGCGTCTGGAACTACGAGCAGTACTTC,TRBV29-1,TRBJ2-7,.,.
CASRGTSAKNIQYF,TGTGCCAGCAGGGGGACTAGCGCGAAAAACATTCAGTACTTC,TRBV12-3/TRBV12-4,TRBJ2-4,.,TRBD2
CASSNNSPARHF,TGTGCCAGCAGCAACAACTCGCCTGCGAGGCACTTC,TRBV7-2,TRBJ2-7,.,.
CSAPDVYTEAFF,TGCAGTGCACCGGACGTTTACACTGAAGCTTTCTTT,TRBV20-1,TRBJ1-1,many,.
CASSPRGGAETQYF,TGTGCCAGCAGCCCGAGAGGGGGGGCGGAGACCCAGTACTTC,TRBV7-2,TRBJ2-5,.,.
CASSPLDWADTQYF,TGTGCCAGCAGCCCCCTTGACTGGGCCGATACGCAGTATTTT,TRBV7-2,TRBJ2-3,many,.
CASSFRQVFYGYTF,TGTGCCAGCAGTTTCCGACAGGTTTTTTATGGCTACACCTTC,TRBV28,TRBJ1-2,few,.
CASSQRTSGYNEQFF,TGTGCCAGCAGCCAAAGGACTAGCGGGTACAATGAGCAGTTCTTC,TRBV28,TRBJ2-1,.,TRBD2
CASSYAGTVGF,TGTGCCAGCAGTTATGCTGGGACAGTCGGCTTC,TRBV11-2,TRBJ2-4,few,TRBD1
CASSPERGGPTTDTQYF,TGTGCCAGCAGCCCAGAGAGGGGGGGACCTACCACAGATACGCAGTATTTT,TRBV13,TRBJ2-3,.,.